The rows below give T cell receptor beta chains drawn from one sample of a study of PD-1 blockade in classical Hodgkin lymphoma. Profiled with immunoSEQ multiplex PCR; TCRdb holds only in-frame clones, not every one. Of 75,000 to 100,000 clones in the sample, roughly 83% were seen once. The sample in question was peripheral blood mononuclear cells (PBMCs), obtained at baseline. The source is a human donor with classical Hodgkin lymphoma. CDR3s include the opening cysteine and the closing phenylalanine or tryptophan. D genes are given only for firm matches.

DNA: TGTGCCAGCAGTTTATTTGGACAGGGGGGTGAGACCCAGTACTTC
CDR3: CASSLFGQGGETQYF
J: TRBJ2-5
length: 15
V: TRBV28
D: TRBD1

DNA: TGTGCCAGCAGCACGGGGACAGGGCTAGGGGGCTACACCTTC
CDR3: CASSTGTGLGGYTF
J: TRBJ1-2
length: 14
V: TRBV9
D: TRBD1

DNA: TGTGCCAGCCGGGACAGAATCTATGGCTACACCTTC
CDR3: CASRDRIYGYTF
J: TRBJ1-2
length: 12
V: TRBV27
D: TRBD1

DNA: TGTGCCAGCAGCAAGTCTTGGGCCGGCTACAATGAGCAGTTCTTC
CDR3: CASSKSWAGYNEQFF
J: TRBJ2-1
length: 15
V: TRBV5-8
D: -

DNA: TGCGCCAGCAGTCCCGGACAGGGGTGGAATTCACCCCTCCACTTT
CDR3: CASSPGQGWNSPLHF
J: TRBJ1-6
length: 15
V: TRBV5-1
D: TRBD1

DNA: TGTGCCAGCAGCCAAGCTGGAGTCGCGGGAGGTGGCACCGGGGAGCTGTTTTTT
CDR3: CASSQAGVAGGGTGELFF
J: TRBJ2-2
length: 18
V: TRBV4-2
D: TRBD2

DNA: TGCGCCAGCAGTCTAGCGGGAGGGCCGGATGAGCAGTTCTTC
CDR3: CASSLAGGPDEQFF
J: TRBJ2-1
length: 14
V: TRBV5-1
D: TRBD2

DNA: TGTGCCAGCAGTGCTCGACCCACCTTGGGTACTGAAGCTTTCTTT
CDR3: CASSARPTLGTEAFF
J: TRBJ1-1
length: 15
V: TRBV6-4
D: -

DNA: TGTGCCAGCAGTTCTCCAATCAAGGGGTCAACTAATGAAAAACTGTTTTTT
CDR3: CASSSPIKGSTNEKLFF
J: TRBJ1-4
length: 17
V: TRBV28
D: -

DNA: TGCGCCAGCAGCTTGGCCACCCGCCAAACAGGCTTGGGGGCCAACGTCCTGACTTTC
CDR3: CASSLATRQTGLGANVLTF
J: TRBJ2-6
length: 19
V: TRBV5-1
D: -

DNA: TGTGCCAGCAGCCCGCAGGGCTACGAGCAGTACTTC
CDR3: CASSPQGYEQYF
J: TRBJ2-7
length: 12
V: TRBV5-6
D: -

DNA: TGTGCCAGCAGACCCGTCCAAGGAGGAGCTTTCTTT
CDR3: CASRPVQGGAFF
J: TRBJ1-1
length: 12
V: TRBV28
D: -

DNA: TGTGCCTGGGTTCCGGGGGAGGCAGGCAATGAGCAGTTCTTC
CDR3: CAWVPGEAGNEQFF
J: TRBJ2-1
length: 14
V: TRBV30
D: -

DNA: TGTGCCAGCTCCCCGGACAGGGCCTATGGCTACACCTTC
CDR3: CASSPDRAYGYTF
J: TRBJ1-2
length: 13
V: TRBV19
D: TRBD1

DNA: TGTGCCAGCAGCTTCGACAGGAGGGATGGCTACACCTTC
CDR3: CASSFDRRDGYTF
J: TRBJ1-2
length: 13
V: TRBV6-5
D: -

DNA: TGTGCCAGCAGCCCCGGGGGGACTGAAGCTTTCTTT
CDR3: CASSPGGTEAFF
J: TRBJ1-1
length: 12
V: TRBV11-2
D: -

DNA: TGCGCCAGCAGTGCAAACTTAGGACAGCGCGAAACGAACACCGGGGAGCTGTTTTTT
CDR3: CASSANLGQRETNTGELFF
J: TRBJ2-2
length: 19
V: TRBV10-1
D: -

DNA: TGTGCCAGCAGCCACGACAGGAATCAGCCCCAGCATTTT
CDR3: CASSHDRNQPQHF
J: TRBJ1-5
length: 13
V: TRBV6-5
D: -

DNA: TGTGCCAGCAGCACATTCCCGCGGGGGACCGGGGAGCTGTTTTTT
CDR3: CASSTFPRGTGELFF
J: TRBJ2-2
length: 15
V: TRBV6-5
D: TRBD2

DNA: TGTGCCAGCAGCCTCATTAGACAGGGGGGTGAGCAGTTCTTC
CDR3: CASSLIRQGGEQFF
J: TRBJ2-1
length: 14
V: TRBV14
D: TRBD1